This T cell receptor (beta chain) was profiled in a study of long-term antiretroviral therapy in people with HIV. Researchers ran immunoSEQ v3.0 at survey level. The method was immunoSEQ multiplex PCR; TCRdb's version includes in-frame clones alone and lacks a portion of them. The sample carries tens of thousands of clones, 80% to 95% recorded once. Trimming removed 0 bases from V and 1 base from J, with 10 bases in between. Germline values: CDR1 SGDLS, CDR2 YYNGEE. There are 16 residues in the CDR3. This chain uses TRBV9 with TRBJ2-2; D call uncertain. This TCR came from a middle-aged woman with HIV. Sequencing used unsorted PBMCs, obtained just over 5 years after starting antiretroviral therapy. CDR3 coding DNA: TGTGCCAGCAGCGTAGCCGCCGGGCGGAACACCGGGGAGCTGTTTTTT. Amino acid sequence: CASSVAAGRNTGELFF.